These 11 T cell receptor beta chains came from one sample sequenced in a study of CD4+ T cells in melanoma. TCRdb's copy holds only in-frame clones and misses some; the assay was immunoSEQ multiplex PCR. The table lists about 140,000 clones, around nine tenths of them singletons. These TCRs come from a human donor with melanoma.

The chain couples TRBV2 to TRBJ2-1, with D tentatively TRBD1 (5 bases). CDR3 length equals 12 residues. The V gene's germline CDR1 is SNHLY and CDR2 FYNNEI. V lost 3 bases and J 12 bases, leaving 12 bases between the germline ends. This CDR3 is CASSESRVGQFF. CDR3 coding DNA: TGTGCCAGCAGTGAGTCCAGGGTAGGGCAGTTCTTC.

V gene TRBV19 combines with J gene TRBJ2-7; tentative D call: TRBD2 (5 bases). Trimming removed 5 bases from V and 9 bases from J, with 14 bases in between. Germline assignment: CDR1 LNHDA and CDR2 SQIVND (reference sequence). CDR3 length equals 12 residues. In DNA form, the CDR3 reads TGTGCCAGTAGTGAGGGCTTCTTCGCGCAGTACTTC. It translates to CASSEGFFAQYF.

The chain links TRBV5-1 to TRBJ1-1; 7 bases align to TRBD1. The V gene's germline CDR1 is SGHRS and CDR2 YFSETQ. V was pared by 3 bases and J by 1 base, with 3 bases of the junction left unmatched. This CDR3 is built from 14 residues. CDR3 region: CASSYDRANTEAFF. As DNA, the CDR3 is TGCGCCAGCAGCTACGACAGGGCGAACACTGAAGCTTTCTTT.

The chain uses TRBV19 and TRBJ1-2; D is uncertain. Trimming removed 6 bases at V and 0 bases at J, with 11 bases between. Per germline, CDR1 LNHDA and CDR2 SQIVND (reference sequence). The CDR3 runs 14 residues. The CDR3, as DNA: TGTGCCAGTAGCGGCTCAGAAACTAACTATGGCTACACCTTC. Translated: CASSGSETNYGYTF.

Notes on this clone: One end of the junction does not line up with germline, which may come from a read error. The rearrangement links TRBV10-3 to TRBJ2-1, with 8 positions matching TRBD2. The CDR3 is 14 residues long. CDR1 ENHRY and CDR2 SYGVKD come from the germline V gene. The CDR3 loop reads CAIREGGGTNEQFF. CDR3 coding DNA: TGTGCCATCCGTGAGGGCGGGGGGACGAATGAGCAGTTCTTC.

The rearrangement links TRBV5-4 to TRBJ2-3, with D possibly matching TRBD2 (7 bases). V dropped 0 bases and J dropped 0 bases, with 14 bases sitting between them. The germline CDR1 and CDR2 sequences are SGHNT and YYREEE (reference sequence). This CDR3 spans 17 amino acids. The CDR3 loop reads CASSLEGGEASTDTQYF. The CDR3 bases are TGTGCCAGCAGCTTGGAGGGGGGGGAGGCTAGCACAGATACGCAGTATTTT. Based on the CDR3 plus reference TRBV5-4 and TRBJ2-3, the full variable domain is ETGVTQSPTHLIKTRGQQVTLRCSSQSGHNTVSWYQQALGQGPQFIFQYYREEENGRGNFPPRFSGLQFPNYSSELNVNALELDDSALYLCASSLEGGEASTDTQYFGPGTRLTVL.

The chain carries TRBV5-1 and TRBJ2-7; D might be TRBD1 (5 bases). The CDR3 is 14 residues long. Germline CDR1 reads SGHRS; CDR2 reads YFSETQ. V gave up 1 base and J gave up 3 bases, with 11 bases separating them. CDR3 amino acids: CASSLTGSYYEQYF. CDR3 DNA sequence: TGCGCCAGCAGCTTGACAGGCTCGTACTACGAGCAGTACTTC.

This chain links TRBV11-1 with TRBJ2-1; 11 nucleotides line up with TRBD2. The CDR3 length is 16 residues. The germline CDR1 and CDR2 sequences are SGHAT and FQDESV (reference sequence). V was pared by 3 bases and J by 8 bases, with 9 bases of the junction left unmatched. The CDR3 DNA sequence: TGTGCCAGCAGCTTGAGGCTAGCGGGGGGTGCACATGAGCAGTTCTTC. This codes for CASSLRLAGGAHEQFF.

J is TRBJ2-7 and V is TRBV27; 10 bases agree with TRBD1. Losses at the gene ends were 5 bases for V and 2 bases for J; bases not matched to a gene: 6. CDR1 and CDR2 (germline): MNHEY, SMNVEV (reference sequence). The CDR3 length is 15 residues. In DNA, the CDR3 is TGTGCCAGCAGTCGGTCAGGGACAGGGGCCTACGAGCAGTACTTC. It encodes CASSRSGTGAYEQYF.

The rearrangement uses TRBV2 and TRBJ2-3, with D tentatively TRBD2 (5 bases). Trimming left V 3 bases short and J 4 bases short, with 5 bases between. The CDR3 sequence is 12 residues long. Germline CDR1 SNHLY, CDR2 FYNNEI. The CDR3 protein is CASSERADTQYF. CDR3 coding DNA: TGTGCCAGCAGTGAGAGGGCAGATACGCAGTATTTT.

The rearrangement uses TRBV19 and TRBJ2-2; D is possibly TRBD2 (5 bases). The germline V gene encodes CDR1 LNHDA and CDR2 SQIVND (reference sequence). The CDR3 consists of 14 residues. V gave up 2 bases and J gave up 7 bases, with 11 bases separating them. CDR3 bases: TGTGCCAGTAGTATATTTCAGGCGGGCGGGGAGCTGTTTTTT. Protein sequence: CASSIFQAGGELFF.